Listed here are 14 T cell receptor beta chains from one sample, sequenced in a study of T cell responses to AZD1222 COVID-19 vaccine. Profiled with immunoSEQ multiplex PCR; TCRdb holds only in-frame clones, not every one. The table has 95,000 to 150,000 clones, 85% to 90% seen once. The sequencing here drew on peripheral blood, taken on day 0 of AZD1222 vaccination. Source of these receptors: an adult in good health.

The chain is built from TRBV5-1 and TRBJ1-3, with D perhaps matching TRBD1 (5 bases). V was cut by 5 bases and J by 2 bases, with 8 bases left in between. The CDR3 is 13 residues long. Germline CDR1 and CDR2: SGHRS and YFSETQ. CDR3 bases: TGCGCCAGCAGGGGGGGAACTGGAAACACCATATATTTT. The encoded protein is CASRGGTGNTIYF.

The CDR3 DNA reads as TGTGCCAGCAGCGCCCGACTAGCGGGGAACTACGAGCAGTACTTC. Translated: CASSARLAGNYEQYF. The genes are TRBV5-6 and TRBJ2-7; 11 bases align to TRBD2. The germline V gene encodes CDR1 SGHDT and CDR2 YYEEEE. There are 15 residues in the CDR3. V shed 4 bases, J shed 3 bases, and the junction held 6 bases outside the gene matches.

The chain is built from TRBV3-1 (or the pseudogene TRBV3-2) and TRBJ1-6; D might be TRBD1 (5 bases). CDR3 size: 12 residues. Germline V gives CDR1 LGHDT, CDR2 YNNKEL (reference sequence). Deletions cut 0 bases from V and 14 bases from J, with 8 bases between. CDR3 sequence reads: CASSQEGRALHF. In nucleotides, the CDR3 is TGTGCCAGCAGCCAAGAGGGACGGGCCCTCCACTTT.

This clone has a single count. The rearrangement links TRBV7-2 to TRBJ2-7; D is ambiguous. The CDR3 has 11 amino acids. Germline CDR1 SGHTA, CDR2 FQGNSA. V dropped 5 bases and J dropped 3 bases, with 5 bases sitting between them. The CDR3 nucleotides are TGTGCCAGCAGCATTTTCTACGAGCAGTACTTC. This translates into CASSIFYEQYF.

The chain recombines TRBV28 with TRBJ1-5; D is perhaps TRBD1 (5 bases). V was trimmed by 6 bases and J by 3 bases, leaving 9 bases between them. Germline V gene data show CDR1 as MDHEN and CDR2 as SYDVKM. This CDR3 has 13 residues. The CDR3 DNA follows: TGTGCCAGCAGGGACAACAACAATCAGCCCCAGCATTTT. Translated, it gives CASRDNNNQPQHF.

The V call is TRBV5-5, the J call TRBJ1-5; 7 bases are a match to TRBD1. Germline CDR1 is SGHKS and CDR2 is YYEKEE (reference sequence). J lost 4 bases, V lost 0 bases, and 4 bases had no gene match. There are 15 residues in the CDR3. The CDR3 DNA is TGTGCCAGCAGCTTGGGACAGGGAAAGAATCAGCCCCAGCATTTT. Amino acids: CASSLGQGKNQPQHF.

The V call is TRBV18, the J call TRBJ2-7; D is unresolved. CDR3 length equals 14 residues. V was cut by 3 bases and J by 3 bases, with 12 bases left in between. Germline loops: CDR1 KGHSH, CDR2 LQKENI. The CDR3 protein is CASSPVPSDYEQYF. The CDR3 nucleotides are TGTGCCAGCTCACCGGTACCAAGCGACTACGAGCAGTACTTC.

A few counts support this clone. This rearrangement joins TRBV7-3 to TRBJ2-2, with TRBD1 matching over 8 bases. Per germline, CDR1 SGHTA and CDR2 FQGTGA. Trimming removed 4 bases from V and 2 bases from J; junction bases left unmatched: 6. The CDR3 is 16 amino acids. The CDR3 nucleotides read TGTGCCAGCAGCTCAACAGGGGGGCAAAACACCGGGGAGCTGTTTTTT. This codes for CASSSTGGQNTGELFF.

The rearrangement uses TRBV2 and TRBJ1-1; D is undetermined. Germline CDR1 reads SNHLY; CDR2 reads FYNNEI. Trimming left V 8 bases short and J 4 bases short, with 14 bases between. The CDR3 has 13 amino acids. As DNA, the CDR3 is TGTGCCAGCCACCCTGGGCGGGTCACTGAAGCTTTCTTT. It codes for CASHPGRVTEAFF.

Comments on this clone: Distinct nucleotide sequences in the sample also encode this CDR3. The chain is built from TRBV30 and TRBJ1-5; D unresolved. V was cut by 0 bases and J by 1 base, with 4 bases left in between. The CDR3 length is 13 residues. CDR1 and CDR2 from the germline V gene are GTSNPN and SVGIG (reference sequence). The DNA of the CDR3 is TGTGCCTGGAGTGTTAGGAGCAATCAGCCCCAGCATTTT. Amino acids: CAWSVRSNQPQHF.

This sequence joins TRBV29-1 and TRBJ1-1; D is unresolved. Per the germline V gene, CDR1 is SQVTM and CDR2 is ANQGSEA. This CDR3 is 12 amino acids long. V lost 6 bases, J lost 5 bases, and 13 bases lay in between. CDR3 region: CSVTGSWTEAFF. The CDR3 DNA reads TGCAGCGTGACGGGGTCATGGACTGAAGCTTTCTTT.

J is TRBJ2-2 and V is TRBV5-1; D is uncertain. The V and J ends lost 2 bases and 6 bases respectively, with 5 bases between them. This CDR3 is built from 12 residues. Germline-derived CDR1 and CDR2 are SGHRS and YFSETQ. For the CDR3, the DNA is TGCGCCAGCAGCTTAGTTCCCGGGGAGCTGTTTTTT. It yields the protein CASSLVPGELFF. The whole variable domain, filled in from reference TRBV5-1 and TRBJ2-2, reads KAGVTQTPRYLIKTRGQQVTLSCSPISGHRSVSWYQQTPGQGLQFLFEYFSETQRNKGNFPGRFSGRQFSNSRSEMNVSTLELGDSALYLCASSLVPGELFFGEGSRLTVL.

This clone appeared a single time. This chain joins TRBV27 and TRBJ2-7; D is tentatively TRBD1 or TRBD2 (5 bases each). The V gene's germline CDR1 is MNHEY and CDR2 SMNVEV (reference sequence). Trimming cost V 0 bases and J 2 bases, with 14 bases left between them. CDR3 size: 16 residues. DNA for the CDR3: TGTGCCAGCAGTTTATCGGGGCCAACTAGAGCCTACGAGCAGTACTTC. It yields the protein CASSLSGPTRAYEQYF.

The chain links TRBV3-1 (or the pseudogene TRBV3-2) to TRBJ1-5; D gene ambiguous. The CDR3 is 13 amino acids. Germline V gives CDR1 LGHDT, CDR2 YNNKEL (reference sequence). V lost 1 base and J lost 9, with 10 bases in between. The DNA for the CDR3 is TGTGCCAGCAGCCAAGGGGCGTTTGGGCCCCAGCATTTT. This codes for CASSQGAFGPQHF.